This T cell receptor beta chain was recovered during a study of cytomegalovirus exposure and HLA in healthy donors. In this sample, this clone turned up a few times. Trimming shortened V by 6 bases and J by 0 bases, and 14 bases separated the two germline ends. The CDR3 totals 14 residues. Germline V gene data show CDR1 as SQVTM and CDR2 as ANQGSEA. 13 Jbeta primers and 60 Vbeta primers were used for the PCR. Assay: immunoSEQ multiplex PCR; the TCRdb copy retains only in-frame clones and omits some. The sample contains approximately 100,000 clones, just under 70% of which appear only once. The TCR sequence derives from a woman aged 70-85 years in good health and CMV-seropositive. The chain couples TRBV29-1 to TRBJ1-1, with a weak D call TRBD1 (6 bases). What was sequenced was PBMCs. The CDR3 DNA follows: TGCAGCGTGAAGACAGGCCATATGAACACTGAAGCTTTCTTT. It codes for CSVKTGHMNTEAFF. The full variable domain, completed using reference TRBV29-1 and TRBJ1-1, is SAVISQKPSRDICQRGTSLTIQCQVDSQVTMMFWYRQQPGQSLTLIATANQGSEATYESGFVIDKFPISRPNLTFSTLTVSNMSPEDSSIYLCSVKTGHMNTEAFFGQGTRLTVV.